This record concerns one T cell receptor (beta chain) sequence. Under the authors' procedure: Counts of nucleated cells, estimated from reference gene primer amplification, were obtained. TCRdb's copy holds only in-frame clones and misses some; the assay was immunoSEQ multiplex PCR. Clone size and V and J calls were adopted from that table, with D and trimming inferred from the DNA. Of under 200,000 clones in the sample, roughly 80% were seen once. Enrolled during active infection, Seattle patients were then followed longitudinally. These data are taken from a study of blood T cell repertoires in COVID-19. Study-level information: The United States, Italy and Spain supplied acute and convalescent COVID-19 samples. The cDNA or gDNA used as material had been derived from T cells, B-cell-depleted T cells, or PBMCs.

Germline CDR1 and CDR2: MDHEN and SYDVKM. V dropped 2 bases and J dropped 8 bases, with 13 bases sitting between them. There are 13 residues in the CDR3. The sample consisted of peripheral blood. V and J are TRBV28 and TRBJ2-7; tentatively, D is TRBD1 (5 bases). This clonotype was sampled from a man aged 55 to 69 with COVID-19, enrolled during active disease. Here the CDR3 DNA reads TGTGCCAGCAGTTTACAAGACGACAGACAGCAGTACTTC. Its translation is CASSLQDDRQQYF. The complete variable domain, with remaining parts taken from reference TRBV28 and TRBJ2-7, reads DVKVTQSSRYLVKRTGEKVFLECVQDMDHENMFWYRQDPGLGLRLIYFSYDVKMKEKGDIPEGYSVSREKKERFSLILESASTNQTSMYLCASSLQDDRQQYFGPGTRLTVT.